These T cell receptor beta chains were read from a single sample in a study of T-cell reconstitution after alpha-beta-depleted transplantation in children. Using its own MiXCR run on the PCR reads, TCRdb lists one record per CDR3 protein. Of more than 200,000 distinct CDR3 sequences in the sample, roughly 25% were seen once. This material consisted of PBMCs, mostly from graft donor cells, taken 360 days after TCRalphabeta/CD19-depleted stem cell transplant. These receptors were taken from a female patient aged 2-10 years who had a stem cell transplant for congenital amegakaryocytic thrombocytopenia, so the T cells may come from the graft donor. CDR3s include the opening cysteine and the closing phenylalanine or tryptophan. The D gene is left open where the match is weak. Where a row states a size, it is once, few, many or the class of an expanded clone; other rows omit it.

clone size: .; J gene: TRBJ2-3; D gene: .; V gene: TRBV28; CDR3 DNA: TGTGCCAGCAGCCCCTATTGGAGCGTATCACCAGATACGCAGTATTTT; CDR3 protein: CASSPYWSVSPDTQYF
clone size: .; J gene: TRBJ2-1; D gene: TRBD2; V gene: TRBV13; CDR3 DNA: TGTGCCAGCAGCTTAGATGCGGGAGGAGGGACGGATGAGCAGTTCTTC; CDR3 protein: CASSLDAGGGTDEQFF
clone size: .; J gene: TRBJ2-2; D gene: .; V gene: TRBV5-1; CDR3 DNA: TGCGCCAGCAGCTTGGTGCTAGCCCGGGAGCTGTTTTTT; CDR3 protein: CASSLVLARELFF
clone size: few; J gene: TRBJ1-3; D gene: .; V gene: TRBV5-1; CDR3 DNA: TGCGCCAGCAGCTTGGCCGGGAGGACGAACTCTGGAAACACCATATATTTT; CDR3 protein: CASSLAGRTNSGNTIYF
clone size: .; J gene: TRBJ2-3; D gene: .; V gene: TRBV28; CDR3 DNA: TGTGCCAGCAGTGAGGACAGCCGCACAGATACGCAGTATTTT; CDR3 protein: CASSEDSRTDTQYF
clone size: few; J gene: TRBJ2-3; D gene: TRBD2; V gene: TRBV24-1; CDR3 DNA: TGTGCCACCAGTGATACCGGGGGGGGCACAGATACGCAGTATTTT; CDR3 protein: CATSDTGGGTDTQYF
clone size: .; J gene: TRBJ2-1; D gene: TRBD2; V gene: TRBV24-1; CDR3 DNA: TGTGCCACCAGTGATGGACGACTAGCGGGGGGCAATGAGCAGTTCTTC; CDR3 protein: CATSDGRLAGGNEQFF
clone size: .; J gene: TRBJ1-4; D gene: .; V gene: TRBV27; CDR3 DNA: TGTGCCAGCAGTCCCATCACAGGGTCTAATGAAAAACTGTTTTTT; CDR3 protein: CASSPITGSNEKLFF
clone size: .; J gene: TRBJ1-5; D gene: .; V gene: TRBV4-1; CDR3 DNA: TGCGCCAGCAGCCAAGATAGTGTCTCGGCGGGGGAAGGGCAGCCCCAGCATTTT; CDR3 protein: CASSQDSVSAGEGQPQHF
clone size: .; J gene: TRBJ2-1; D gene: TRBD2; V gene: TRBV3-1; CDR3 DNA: TGTGCCAGCAGCCAACGGCGGGGGACCACCGGGGAGCAGTTCTTC; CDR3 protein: CASSQRRGTTGEQFF
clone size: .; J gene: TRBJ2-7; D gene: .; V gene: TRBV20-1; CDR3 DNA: TGCAGTGCTGGGGGATACGAGCAGTACTTC; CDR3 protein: CSAGGYEQYF
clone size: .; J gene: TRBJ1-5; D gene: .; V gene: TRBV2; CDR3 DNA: TGTGCCAGCAGTGAATATAGTACTCACCAGCATTTT; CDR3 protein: CASSEYSTHQHF
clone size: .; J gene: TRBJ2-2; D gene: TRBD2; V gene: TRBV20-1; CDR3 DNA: TGCAGTGGGCATACGGGAGGGCCCAACGGGGAGCTGTTTTTT; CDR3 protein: CSGHTGGPNGELFF
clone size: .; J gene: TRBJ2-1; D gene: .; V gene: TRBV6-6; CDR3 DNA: TGTGCCAGCAGTTACGACAGCTACAATGAGCAGTTCTTC; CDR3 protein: CASSYDSYNEQFF